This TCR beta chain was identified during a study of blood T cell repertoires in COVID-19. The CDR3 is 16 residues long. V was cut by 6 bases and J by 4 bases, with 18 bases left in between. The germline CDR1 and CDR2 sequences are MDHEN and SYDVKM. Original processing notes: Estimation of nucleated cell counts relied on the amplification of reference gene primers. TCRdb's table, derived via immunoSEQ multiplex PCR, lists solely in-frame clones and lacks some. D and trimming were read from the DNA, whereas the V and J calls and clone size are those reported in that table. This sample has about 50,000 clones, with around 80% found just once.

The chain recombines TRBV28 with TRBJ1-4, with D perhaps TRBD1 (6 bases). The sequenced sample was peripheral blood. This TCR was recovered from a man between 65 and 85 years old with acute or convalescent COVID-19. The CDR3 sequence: CASREGEGPFNEKLFF. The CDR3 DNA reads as TGTGCCAGCAGGGAGGGGGAGGGGCCTTTTAATGAAAAACTGTTTTTT.